These 29 T cell receptor beta chains came from one sample sequenced in a study of patients and donors after allogeneic stem cell transplantation. TCRdb processed the RT-PCR reads anew with MiXCR; each CDR3 protein has one entry. The table lists tens of thousands of distinct CDR3 sequences, about 48% of them singletons. The sample comprised blood, either unsorted or a sorted T cell fraction (not recorded which). The receptors were gathered from a human donor who was either an allogeneic HSCT recipient or a stem cell or donor lymphocyte infusion donor (not recorded which). It is not recorded whose cells these are; they may come from a transplant donor.

The chain has TRBV5-1 and TRBJ1-2, with D hard to call. The CDR3 runs to 13 residues. Trimming removed 4 bases from V and 3 bases from J, with 10 bases in between. Germline V CDR1 and CDR2: SGHRS, YFSETQ. The CDR3 DNA sequence: TGCGCCAGCAGCGTCGCCACCTACTATGGCTACACCTTC. This encodes CASSVATYYGYTF. Based on the CDR3 plus reference TRBV5-1 and TRBJ1-2, the full variable domain is KAGVTQTPRYLIKTRGQQVTLSCSPISGHRSVSWYQQTPGQGLQFLFEYFSETQRNKGNFPGRFSGRQFSNSRSEMNVSTLELGDSALYLCASSVATYYGYTFGSGTRLTVV.

This clonotype has only a few counts. The chain couples TRBV6-5 to TRBJ1-6; 7 bases agree with TRBD1. The CDR3 is 14 residues long. Germline lookup yields CDR1 MNHEY and CDR2 SVGAGI. After removal of 6 bases from V and 7 bases from J, the junction contained 6 bases not matched to a gene. CDR3 nucleotide sequence: TGTGCCAGCAGCCGACAGGGAGGGAATTCACCCCTCCACTTT. This sequence encodes CASSRQGGNSPLHF.

The CDR3 nucleotides read TGCGCCAGCAGCCAAAATCCGGGGGATAACTATGGCTACACCTTC. This sequence encodes CASSQNPGDNYGYTF. The genes are TRBV4-3 and TRBJ1-2; tentatively, D is TRBD1 (5 bases). The CDR3 contains 15 residues. V was shortened by 2 bases and J by 1 base, with 11 bases between the two germline ends. The germline CDR1 and CDR2 sequences are LGHNA and YSLEER.

The chain couples TRBV4-3 to TRBJ2-3; 10 nucleotides line up with TRBD2. Germline V gives CDR1 LGHNA, CDR2 YSLEER. CDR3 length: 15 residues. Germline trimming cut 4 bases from V and 5 bases from J; bases unmatched to any gene: 6. The CDR3: CASSRTSGEGDTQYF. The CDR3 DNA reads as TGCGCCAGCAGCCGTACTAGCGGGGAGGGAGATACGCAGTATTTT.

This clonotype was detected a few times. The chain is built from TRBV4-3 and TRBJ1-4; unclear D gene. The length of the CDR3 is 15 residues. V was clipped by 3 bases and J by 0 bases, with 8 bases between them. CDR1 and CDR2 from the germline V gene are LGHNA and YSLEER. The CDR3 here is CASSQRRATNEKLFF. CDR3 nucleotide sequence: TGCGCCAGCAGCCAGAGACGGGCAACTAATGAAAAACTGTTTTTT.

This clonotype was counted a few times. CDR3 sequence: CASSATGHGYTF. The CDR3 nucleotides are TGTGCCAGCAGTGCGACAGGGCATGGCTACACCTTC. This chain uses TRBV12-3 or TRBV12-4 with TRBJ1-2; 7 nucleotides align to TRBD1. The CDR3 runs 12 residues. The J segment lost 6 bases and the V segment lost 5 bases, leaving 3 bases of the junction unmatched.

This sequence joins TRBV29-1 and TRBJ1-5; 8 nucleotides align to TRBD1. CDR3 length equals 14 residues. The V segment lost 6 bases and the J segment 7 bases; nucleotides outside the gene matches: 11. Germline CDR1 and CDR2: SQVTM and ANQGSEA. The CDR3 DNA reads as TGCAGCGTCTCCGAACAGGGGACAGGCCAGCCCCAGCATTTT. Amino acid sequence: CSVSEQGTGQPQHF.

The chain combines TRBV15 with TRBJ1-5; D not certain. The CDR3 length is 17 residues. The germline V gene has CDR1 LNHNV and CDR2 YYDKDF (reference sequence). The V gene lost 5 bases and the J gene lost 4 bases, with 21 bases spanning the gap. CDR3 DNA sequence: TGTGCCACCAGCGGCCCAGAGATGGAGGGTCGGAATCAGCCCCAGCATTTT. It yields the protein CATSGPEMEGRNQPQHF.

This clonotype was seen a handful of times. The genes are TRBV20-1 and TRBJ1-5; 7 bases map to TRBD1. Germline CDR1 DFQATT, CDR2 SNEGSKA (reference sequence). CDR3 length equals 17 residues. With 4 bases clipped from V and 3 bases from J, the junction kept 15 bases outside the gene matches. CDR3 region: CSAIDRVGGNFNQPQHF. As DNA, the CDR3 is TGCAGTGCTATAGACAGGGTAGGCGGTAATTTCAATCAGCCCCAGCATTTT.

The rearrangement uses TRBV28 and TRBJ1-1; 11 positions agree with TRBD1. Germline trimming cut 4 bases from V and 2 bases from J; bases unmatched to any gene: 3. Germline V CDR1 and CDR2: MDHEN, SYDVKM. This CDR3 region has 15 residues. The CDR3 nucleotides read TGTGCCAGCAGTTGGGACAGGGGGTTAAACACTGAAGCTTTCTTT. Its translation is CASSWDRGLNTEAFF.

The chain carries TRBV4-1 and TRBJ2-1, with D possibly being TRBD2 (6 bases). Germline CDR1 is MGHRA and CDR2 is YSYEKL. The CDR3 is 13 amino acids. V lost 3 bases and J 7 bases, leaving 10 bases between the germline ends. Written as DNA, the CDR3 is TGCGCCAGCAGCCAGCTACGGGGGAATGAGCAGTTCTTC. Protein product: CASSQLRGNEQFF.

The chain couples TRBV10-3 to TRBJ1-6, with D unresolved. V was pared by 3 bases and J by 10 bases, with 7 bases between. Germline V lookup: CDR1 ENHRY, CDR2 SYGVKD. The CDR3 extends over 12 amino acids. The CDR3 nucleotides read TGTGCCATCAGTGATGAGATATCACCCCTCCACTTT. It codes for CAISDEISPLHF.

This sequence joins TRBV27 and TRBJ1-2; D is unclear. V was pared by 4 bases and J by 4 bases, with 10 bases between. This CDR3 has 13 residues. The germline gives CDR1 MNHEY, CDR2 SMNVEV (reference sequence). In DNA, the CDR3 is TGTGCCAGCAGTTCTTCAGTGATCTATGGCTACACCTTC. Amino acid sequence: CASSSSVIYGYTF.

The chain is built from TRBV20-1 and TRBJ1-5, with D unclear. The CDR3 covers 15 residues. Per germline, CDR1 DFQATT and CDR2 SNEGSKA (reference sequence). V dropped 3 bases and J dropped 0 bases, with 12 bases sitting between them. CDR3 DNA sequence: TGCAGTGCTAGTGGCGGCAGGTATAGCAATCAGCCCCAGCATTTT. Protein: CSASGGRYSNQPQHF.

The V gene is TRBV27, the J gene TRBJ1-2; 8 bases line up with TRBD1. The trim removed 5 bases at V and 3 bases at J, leaving 5 bases unmatched. The CDR3 extends over 14 amino acids. The germline CDR1 and CDR2 sequences are MNHEY and SMNVEV (reference sequence). The CDR3 nucleotides are TGTGCCAGCAGTACCCGGGACAGGTACTATGGCTACACCTTC. Translated: CASSTRDRYYGYTF.

V is TRBV18 and J is TRBJ1-1; weak D call: TRBD1 (5 bases). Trimming shortened V by 2 bases and J by 1 base, and 14 bases separated the two germline ends. CDR1 is KGHSH and CDR2 is LQKENI in the germline V gene. CDR3 length: 16 residues. The CDR3: CASSPRQRWENTEAFF. In nucleotides, the CDR3 is TGTGCCAGCTCACCAAGACAGAGGTGGGAGAACACTGAAGCTTTCTTT. Full variable domain (remainder filled in from reference TRBV18 and TRBJ1-1): NAGVMQNPRHLVRRRGQEARLRCSPMKGHSHVYWYRQLPEEGLKFMVYLQKENIIDESGMPKERFSAEFPKEGPSILRIQQVVRGDSAAYFCASSPRQRWENTEAFFGQGTRLTVV.

This chain uses TRBV4-3 with TRBJ1-2; D gene unclear. The length of the CDR3 is 15 residues. Germline V CDR1 and CDR2: LGHNA, YSLEER. V was trimmed by 0 bases and J by 8 bases, leaving 16 bases between them. The CDR3 here is CASSQEGPRGDGYTF. The CDR3 DNA sequence: TGCGCCAGCAGCCAAGAAGGCCCGCGGGGTGACGGCTACACCTTC.

The chain combines TRBV7-9 with TRBJ2-1; D ambiguous. The CDR3 contains 14 residues. CDR1 is SEHNR, CDR2 FQNEAQ, per germline (reference sequence). Deletions cut 3 bases from V and 1 base from J, with 7 bases between. The CDR3 bases are TGTGCCAGCAGCTTTGAAGGGTCCTACAATGAGCAGTTCTTC. Translated, it gives CASSFEGSYNEQFF.

This clonotype was detected only a few times. The V and J genes are TRBV5-5 and TRBJ1-2; TRBD1 might be the D (6 bases). Germline CDR1 and CDR2: SGHKS and YYEKEE (reference sequence). The CDR3 is 16 amino acids. V shed 0 bases and J shed 7 bases, with 19 bases lying between them. The CDR3 protein is CASSLVLTGKNVGYTF. The CDR3 DNA reads TGTGCCAGCAGCTTGGTACTGACAGGAAAAAACGTTGGCTACACCTTC.

This clonotype was found a few times. This chain uses TRBV7-3 with TRBJ1-1, with D possibly TRBD1 on 6 matching bases. The germline V gene encodes CDR1 SGHTA and CDR2 FQGTGA. This CDR3 has 14 amino acids. V lost 5 bases and J 5 bases, leaving 15 bases between the germline ends. The CDR3 sequence is CASSLHRVETEAFF. CDR3 nucleotides: TGTGCCAGCAGCCTCCACAGGGTGGAAACTGAAGCTTTCTTT.

V is TRBV7-3 and J is TRBJ2-2, with 13 bases that match TRBD2. The CDR3 is 17 residues long. CDR1 and CDR2 from the germline V gene are SGHTA and FQGTGA. Losses at the gene ends were 5 bases for V and 6 bases for J; bases not matched to a gene: 9. The CDR3 coding sequence is TGTGCCAGCAGCCGAGGACTAGCGGGAGATGGTTCCGGGGAGCTGTTTTTT. Its translation: CASSRGLAGDGSGELFF.

This clonotype appeared a few times. This sequence joins TRBV7-2 and TRBJ1-5, with TRBD1 matching over 10 bases. J lost 6 bases, V lost 6 bases, and 5 bases had no gene match. The CDR3 covers 14 residues. Germline V gene data show CDR1 as SGHTA and CDR2 as FQGNSA. CDR3 in amino acids: CASSSDRGVQPQHF. CDR3 in DNA: TGTGCCAGCAGTTCGGACAGGGGGGTTCAGCCCCAGCATTTT.

Only a few counts were recorded for this clonotype. This rearrangement joins TRBV15 to TRBJ1-6; D perhaps matches TRBD1 (5 bases). Looked up from germline, CDR1 is LNHNV and CDR2 is YYDKDF (reference sequence). The V end was cut by 4 bases, the J end by 11 bases, with 15 bases between. The CDR3 has 14 amino acids. In nucleotides, the CDR3 is TGTGCCACCAGCACGGACCACCGGGGGACACCCCTCCACTTT. This codes for CATSTDHRGTPLHF.

This clonotype appeared once. The chain employs TRBV28 and TRBJ1-4; tentatively, D is TRBD1 (6 bases). The CDR3 is made up of 17 amino acids. The V gene lost 6 bases and the J gene lost 11 bases, with 28 bases spanning the gap. CDR1 is MDHEN and CDR2 is SYDVKM in the germline V gene. The DNA of the CDR3 is TGTGCCAGCAGGTCCTCGGCCGGACAGCCATGGGGGGCGAAACTGTTTTTT. Translating gives CASRSSAGQPWGAKLFF.

The chain joins TRBV4-3 to TRBJ1-2; 7 bases fit TRBD1. V gave up 6 bases and J gave up 5 bases; unmatched junction bases: 6. This CDR3 contains 13 residues. Germline CDR1 is LGHNA and CDR2 is YSLEER. The CDR3 nucleotides read TGCGCCAGCAGGGACCAGGGGGGATATGGCTACACCTTC. It is translated as CASRDQGGYGYTF.

Here the CDR3 reads CASSRKDRLNTEAFF. As DNA, the CDR3 is TGTGCCAGCAGCCGAAAGGACAGGCTGAACACTGAAGCTTTCTTT. This chain joins TRBV14 and TRBJ1-1; 7 nucleotides line up with TRBD1. V was pared by 4 bases and J by 0 bases, with 5 bases of the junction left unmatched. This CDR3 has 15 amino acids. The germline CDR1 and CDR2 sequences are SGHDN and FVKESK.

The chain recombines TRBV18 with TRBJ1-1; TRBD1 might be the D (6 bases). The CDR3 length is 15 residues. Germline lookup yields CDR1 KGHSH and CDR2 LQKENI. Trimming took 5 bases from V and 1 from J, leaving 14 bases between them. The DNA of the CDR3 is TGTGCCAGCTCATCCTATCAGACAGGGAACACTGAAGCTTTCTTT. As protein: CASSSYQTGNTEAFF.

The sample holds a few counts of this clonotype. The chain carries TRBV12-3 or TRBV12-4 and TRBJ1-1; possibly TRBD1 for D (6 bases). Trimming removed 6 bases from V and 5 bases from J, with 16 bases in between. The CDR3 covers 14 residues. The CDR3 loop is CASRVQGGGTEAFF. Here the CDR3 DNA reads TGTGCCAGCAGAGTACAGGGAGGGGGGACTGAAGCTTTCTTT.

V and J are TRBV29-1 and TRBJ1-1, with D maybe TRBD1 (5 bases). CDR3 size: 14 residues. V was shortened by 7 bases and J by 2 bases, with 17 bases between the two germline ends. Germline CDR1 and CDR2: SQVTM and ANQGSEA. In nucleotides, the CDR3 is TGCAGCGCCTTTATTATTGGGGGAAACACTGAAGCTTTCTTT. The encoded protein is CSAFIIGGNTEAFF.